This TCR beta chain is drawn from a study of blood T cell repertoires in COVID-19. Study overall: Spain, Italy and the United States supplied samples that represented acute and convalescent COVID-19. PBMCs, B-cell-depleted T cells, or T cells provided the cDNA or gDNA that made up the material.

Concerning this clone itself: The same CDR3 can be traced to other DNA sequences in this sample.

Generated by immunoSEQ multiplex PCR, the TCRdb table keeps only in-frame clones and is missing some. Of hundreds of thousands of clones detected, around 87% appear once; the ten largest clones hold 2% to 2.5%. This CDR3 contains 14 residues. In germline, CDR1 is SGHRS, CDR2 YFSETQ. The V segment lost 4 bases and the J segment 1 base; nucleotides outside the gene matches: 3. The receptor was derived from an older woman with COVID-19, enrolled during active disease. The source material was peripheral blood. This chain joins TRBV5-1 and TRBJ2-5; 8 bases match TRBD1. DNA of the CDR3: TGCGCCAGCAGCCGACAGGGGTCCCAAGAGACCCAGTACTTC. Translation: CASSRQGSQETQYF.